This T cell receptor (beta chain) came from a study of cytomegalovirus exposure and HLA in healthy donors. Primers: 60 Vbeta forward and 13 Jbeta reverse. Original analysis: Per a later analysis, the number of unique TCR beta chains was some 80 million, of which roughly 11 million were shared. Measured with immunoSEQ multiplex PCR; TCRdb has only the in-frame clones, and not every one. V and J calls and clone size come straight from that table; D and trimming were deduced from the DNA. Among 100,000 to 150,000 clones, roughly 82% were seen once, and the ten largest hold approximately 1%. CDR3 length equals 15 residues. CDR1 is LNHDA, CDR2 SQIVND, per germline (reference sequence). Deletions cut 5 bases from V and 1 base from J, with 9 bases between.

This chain links TRBV19 with TRBJ2-6, with D unresolved. The sequencing input was PBMCs. The receptor comes from a boy aged 5 to 17 in good health and CMV-seronegative. The CDR3: CASSESFSGANVLTF. The CDR3 coding sequence is TGTGCCAGTAGTGAAAGCTTTTCTGGGGCCAACGTCCTGACTTTC.